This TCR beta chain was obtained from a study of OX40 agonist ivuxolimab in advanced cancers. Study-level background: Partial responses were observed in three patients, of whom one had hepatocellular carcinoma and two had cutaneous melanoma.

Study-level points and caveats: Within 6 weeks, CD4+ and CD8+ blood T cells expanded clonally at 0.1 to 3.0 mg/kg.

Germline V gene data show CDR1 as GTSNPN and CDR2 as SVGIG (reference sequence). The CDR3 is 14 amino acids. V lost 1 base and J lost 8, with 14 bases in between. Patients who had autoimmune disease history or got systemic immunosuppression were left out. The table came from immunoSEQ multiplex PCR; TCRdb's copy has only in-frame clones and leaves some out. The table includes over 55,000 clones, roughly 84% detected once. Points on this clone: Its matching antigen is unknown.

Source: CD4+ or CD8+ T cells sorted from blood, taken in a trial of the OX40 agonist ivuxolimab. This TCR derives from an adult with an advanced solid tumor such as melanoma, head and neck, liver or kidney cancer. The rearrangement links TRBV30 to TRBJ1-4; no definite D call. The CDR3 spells CAWSEKAAREKLFF. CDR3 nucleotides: TGTGCCTGGAGTGAGAAGGCAGCTAGAGAAAAACTGTTTTTT.